This T cell receptor (beta chain) was recorded in a study of T cell responses to AZD1222 COVID-19 vaccine. CDR1 and CDR2 (germline): KGHSH, LQKENI. The CDR3 loop spans 17 amino acids. Trimming pared 3 bases from V and 5 bases from J, leaving 20 bases between. The protocol was immunoSEQ multiplex PCR, while the TCRdb copy is restricted to in-frame clones and leaves out a portion. The sample carries 70,000 to 90,000 clones, about nine tenths recorded once. The TCR was taken from an adult in good health. The sample here was peripheral blood, taken on day 0 of AZD1222 vaccination. V gene TRBV18 combines with J gene TRBJ1-5; maybe TRBD1 (6 bases). CDR3 loop: CASSPKNTGIWDQPQHF. The CDR3, as DNA: TGTGCCAGCTCACCGAAAAATACAGGGATATGGGATCAGCCCCAGCATTTT.